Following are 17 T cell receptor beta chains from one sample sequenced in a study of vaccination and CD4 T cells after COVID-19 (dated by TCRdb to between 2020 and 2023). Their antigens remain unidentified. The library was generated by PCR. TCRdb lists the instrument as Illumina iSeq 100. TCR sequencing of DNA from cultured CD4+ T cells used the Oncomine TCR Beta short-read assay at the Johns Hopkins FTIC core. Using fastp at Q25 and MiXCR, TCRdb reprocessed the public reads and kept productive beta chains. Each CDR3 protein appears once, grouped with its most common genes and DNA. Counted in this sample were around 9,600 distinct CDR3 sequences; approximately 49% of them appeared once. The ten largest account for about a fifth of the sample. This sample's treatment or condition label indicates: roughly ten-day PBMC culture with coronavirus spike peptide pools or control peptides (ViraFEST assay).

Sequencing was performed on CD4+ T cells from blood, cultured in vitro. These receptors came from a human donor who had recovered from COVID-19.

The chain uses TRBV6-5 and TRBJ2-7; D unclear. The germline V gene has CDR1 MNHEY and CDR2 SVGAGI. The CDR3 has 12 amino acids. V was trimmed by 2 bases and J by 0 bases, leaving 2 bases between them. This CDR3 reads CASSYSSYEQYF. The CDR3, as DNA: TGTGCCAGCAGTTACAGCTCCTACGAGCAGTACTTC.

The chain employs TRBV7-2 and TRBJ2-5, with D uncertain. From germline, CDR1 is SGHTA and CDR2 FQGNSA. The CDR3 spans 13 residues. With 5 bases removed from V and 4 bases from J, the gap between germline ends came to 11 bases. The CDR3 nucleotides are TGTGCCAGCAGCCGCCTGATAGGAGAGACCCAGTACTTC. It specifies CASSRLIGETQYF.

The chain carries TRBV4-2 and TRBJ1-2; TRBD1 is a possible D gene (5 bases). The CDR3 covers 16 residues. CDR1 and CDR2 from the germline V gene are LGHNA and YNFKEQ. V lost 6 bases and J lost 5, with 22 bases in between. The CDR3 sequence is CASSPMGGFDLYGYTF. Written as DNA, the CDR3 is TGTGCCAGCAGTCCGATGGGGGGTTTCGACCTATATGGCTACACCTTC.

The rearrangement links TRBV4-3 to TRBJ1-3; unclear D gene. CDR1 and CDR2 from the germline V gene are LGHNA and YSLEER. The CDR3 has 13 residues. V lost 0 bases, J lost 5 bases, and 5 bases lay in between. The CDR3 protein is CASSQDLRNTIYF. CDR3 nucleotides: TGCGCCAGCAGCCAAGATCTTCGAAACACCATATATTTT.

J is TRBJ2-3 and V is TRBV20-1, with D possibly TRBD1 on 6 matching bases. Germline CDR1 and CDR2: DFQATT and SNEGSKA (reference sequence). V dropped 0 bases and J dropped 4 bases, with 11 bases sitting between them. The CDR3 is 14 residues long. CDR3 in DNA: TGCAGTGCTAGAGATGGGACACGGCCAGATACGCAGTATTTT. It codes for CSARDGTRPDTQYF.

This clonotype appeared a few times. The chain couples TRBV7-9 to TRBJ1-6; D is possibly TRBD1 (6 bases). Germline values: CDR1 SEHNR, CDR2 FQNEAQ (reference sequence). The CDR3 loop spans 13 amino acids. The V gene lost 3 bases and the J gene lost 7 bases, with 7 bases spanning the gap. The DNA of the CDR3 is TGTGCCAGCAGCTTCACAGGGAATTCACCCCTCCACTTT. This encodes CASSFTGNSPLHF.

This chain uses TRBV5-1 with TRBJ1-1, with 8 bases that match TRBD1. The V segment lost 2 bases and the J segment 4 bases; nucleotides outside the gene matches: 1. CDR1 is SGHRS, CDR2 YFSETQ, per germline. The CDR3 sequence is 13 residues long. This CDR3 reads CASSFTGGTEAFF. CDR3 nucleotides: TGCGCCAGCAGCTTCACAGGGGGCACTGAAGCTTTCTTT.

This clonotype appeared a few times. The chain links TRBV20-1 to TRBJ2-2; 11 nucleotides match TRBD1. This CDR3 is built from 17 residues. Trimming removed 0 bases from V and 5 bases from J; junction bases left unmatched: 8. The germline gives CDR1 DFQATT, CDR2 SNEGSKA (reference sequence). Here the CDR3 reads CSARDWRDRGNTGELFF. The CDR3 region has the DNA TGCAGTGCTAGAGATTGGAGGGACAGGGGGAATACCGGGGAGCTGTTTTTT.

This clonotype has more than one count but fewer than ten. The CDR3: CASSSRLAGTTDTQYF. Written as DNA, the CDR3 is TGTGCCAGCAGTTCCCGACTAGCGGGAACCACAGATACGCAGTATTTT. The J gene is TRBJ2-3, the V gene TRBV5-4; 11 bases align to TRBD2. Looked up from germline, CDR1 is SGHNT and CDR2 is YYREEE (reference sequence). V lost 5 bases, J lost 2 bases, and 7 bases stayed unmatched. The length of the CDR3 is 16 residues.

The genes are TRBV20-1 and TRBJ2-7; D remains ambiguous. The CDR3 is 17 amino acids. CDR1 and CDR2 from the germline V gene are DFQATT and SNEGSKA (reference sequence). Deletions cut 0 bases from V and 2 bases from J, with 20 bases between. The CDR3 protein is CSARDLRVRQSTYEQYF. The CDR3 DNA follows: TGCAGTGCTAGAGATTTAAGGGTGAGGCAGTCAACCTACGAGCAGTACTTC.

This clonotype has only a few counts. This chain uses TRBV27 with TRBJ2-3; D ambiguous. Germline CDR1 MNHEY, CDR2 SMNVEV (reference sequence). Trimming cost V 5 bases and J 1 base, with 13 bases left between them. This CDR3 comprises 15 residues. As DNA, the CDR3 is TGTGCCAGCAGTACCGGTCGCAGGCGCACAGATACGCAGTATTTT. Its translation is CASSTGRRRTDTQYF.

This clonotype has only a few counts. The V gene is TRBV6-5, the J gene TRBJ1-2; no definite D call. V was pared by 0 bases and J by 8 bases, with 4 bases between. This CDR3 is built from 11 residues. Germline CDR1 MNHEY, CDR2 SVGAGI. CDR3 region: CASSYSVGYTF. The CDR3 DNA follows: TGTGCCAGCAGTTACTCGGTAGGCTACACCTTC.

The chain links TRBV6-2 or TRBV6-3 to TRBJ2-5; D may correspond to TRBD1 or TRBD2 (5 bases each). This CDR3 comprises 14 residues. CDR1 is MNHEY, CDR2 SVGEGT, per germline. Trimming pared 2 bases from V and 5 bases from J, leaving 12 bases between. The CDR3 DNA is TGTGCCAGCAGTTACCCGCAGGGACGGGAGACCCAGTACTTC. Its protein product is CASSYPQGRETQYF.

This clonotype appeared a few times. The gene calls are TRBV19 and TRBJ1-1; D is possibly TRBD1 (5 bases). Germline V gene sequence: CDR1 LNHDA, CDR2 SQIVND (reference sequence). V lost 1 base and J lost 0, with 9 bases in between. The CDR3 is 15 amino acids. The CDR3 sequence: CASSIAGRLNTEAFF. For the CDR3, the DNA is TGTGCCAGTAGTATAGCGGGACGATTGAACACTGAAGCTTTCTTT. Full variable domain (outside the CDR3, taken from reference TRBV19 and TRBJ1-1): DGGITQSPKYLFRKEGQNVTLSCEQNLNHDAMYWYRQDPGQGLRLIYYSQIVNDFQKGDIAEGYSVSREKKESFPLTVTSAQKNPTAFYLCASSIAGRLNTEAFFGQGTRLTVV.

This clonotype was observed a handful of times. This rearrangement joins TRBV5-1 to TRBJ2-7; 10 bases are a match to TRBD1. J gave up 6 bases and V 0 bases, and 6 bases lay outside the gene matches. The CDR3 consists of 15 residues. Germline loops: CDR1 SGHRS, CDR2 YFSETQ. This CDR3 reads CASSLAGTGVSEQYF. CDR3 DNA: TGCGCCAGCAGCTTGGCGGGGACAGGGGTATCCGAGCAGTACTTC.

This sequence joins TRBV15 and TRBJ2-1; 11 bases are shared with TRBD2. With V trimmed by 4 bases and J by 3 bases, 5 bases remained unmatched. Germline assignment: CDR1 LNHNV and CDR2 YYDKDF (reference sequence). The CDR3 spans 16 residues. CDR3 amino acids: CATSKGLAGFYNEQFF. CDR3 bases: TGTGCCACCAGCAAAGGACTAGCGGGTTTCTACAATGAGCAGTTCTTC. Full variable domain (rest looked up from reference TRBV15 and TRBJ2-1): DAMVIQNPRYQVTQFGKPVTLSCSQTLNHNVMYWYQQKSSQAPKLLFHYYDKDFNNEADTPDNFQSRRPNTSFCFLDIRSPGLGDTAMYLCATSKGLAGFYNEQFFGPGTRLTVL.

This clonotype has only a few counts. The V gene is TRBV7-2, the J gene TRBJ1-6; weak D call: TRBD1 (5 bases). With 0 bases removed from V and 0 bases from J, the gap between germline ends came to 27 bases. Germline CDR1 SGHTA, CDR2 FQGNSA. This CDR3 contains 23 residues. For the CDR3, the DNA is TGTGCCAGCAGCTTAGCAAGCTACCCCAGTGGGGCCTCTCTAAGCTCCTATAATTCACCCCTCCACTTT. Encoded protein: CASSLASYPSGASLSSYNSPLHF.